Listed here is a single T cell receptor (beta chain). This specimen belongs to a study of blood T cell repertoires in COVID-19. About the research overall: T cells, B-cell-depleted T cells, or PBMCs supplied cDNA or gDNA.

J lost 7 bases, V lost 2 bases, and 2 bases had no gene match. Germline V CDR1 and CDR2: SGHRS, YFSETQ. The CDR3 runs 14 residues. Assay: immunoSEQ multiplex PCR; the TCRdb copy retains only in-frame clones and omits some. The sample lists approximately 500,000 clones, around 90% occurring once. Sequenced input: peripheral blood. V and J are TRBV5-1 and TRBJ2-1; 11 nucleotides agree with TRBD2. The clonotype comes from a woman aged 45-65 years with COVID-19, enrolled during active disease. In DNA form, the CDR3 reads TGCGCCAGCAGCTTTCGACTAGCGGGGAATGAGCAGTTCTTC. Its translation: CASSFRLAGNEQFF.